The sequence of this T cell receptor beta chain was determined in a study of Graves' ophthalmopathy and Graves' hyperthyroidism. This clonotype has ten or more counts. This CDR3 comprises 14 residues. The V segment lost 5 bases and the J segment 5 bases; nucleotides outside the gene matches: 6. Thyroid ultrasound, orbital computed tomography, TRAb, serum thyroxine and clinical symptoms formed the basis of diagnosis. TCR beta CDR3 regions were amplified from RNA transcripts. An initial RT-PCR round employing HTBI primers preceded a second-round multiplex PCR. Using its own MiXCR run on the multiplex PCR reads, TCRdb lists one record per CDR3 protein. The table includes about 220,000 distinct CDR3 sequences, about 22% detected once.

This receptor was taken from a woman aged 50 to 60 with Graves' ophthalmopathy. The rearrangement links TRBV12-3 or TRBV12-4 to TRBJ1-3, with 7 bases identical to TRBD1. The sample was peripheral blood. This CDR3 is CASSLTGRRNTIYF. The CDR3 DNA reads TGTGCCAGCAGTCTGACAGGGAGGAGAAACACCATATATTTT.